This entry lists 9 T cell receptor beta chains sequenced from one sample in a study of cytomegalovirus exposure and HLA in healthy donors. Data came from immunoSEQ multiplex PCR; TCRdb stores just in-frame clones and leaves some out. The data show some 90,000 clones, with around nine tenths seen just once and roughly 3.8% held by the top ten. The sequenced sample was PBMCs. Receptor source: a woman in her twenties or thirties in good health and CMV-seronegative.

The DNA of the CDR3 is TGTGCCAGCAATCTAGGGGGTGGTTCACCCCTCCACTTT. This gives the protein CASNLGGGSPLHF. The rearrangement uses TRBV6-5 and TRBJ1-6, with a possible D match to TRBD1 (6 bases). The CDR3 extends over 13 amino acids. The V end was cut by 7 bases, the J end by 9 bases, with 13 bases between. The V gene's germline CDR1 is MNHEY and CDR2 SVGAGI.

The chain links TRBV29-1 to TRBJ1-3, with D unclear. CDR1 is SQVTM and CDR2 is ANQGSEA in the germline V gene. Trimming took 3 bases from V and 0 from J, leaving 9 bases between them. This CDR3 has 14 residues. CDR3 loop: CSVESASSGNTIYF. The CDR3 DNA follows: TGCAGCGTTGAGTCAGCGAGCTCTGGAAACACCATATATTTT. Together with reference TRBV29-1 and TRBJ1-3, the CDR3 gives the full variable domain: SAVISQKPSRDICQRGTSLTIQCQVDSQVTMMFWYRQQPGQSLTLIATANQGSEATYESGFVIDKFPISRPNLTFSTLTVSNMSPEDSSIYLCSVESASSGNTIYFGEGSWLTVV.

The V gene is TRBV5-1, the J gene TRBJ2-1, with 11 bases matching TRBD2. The ends lost 6 bases at V and 7 bases at J; junction bases unmatched: 6. The CDR3 spans 14 residues. Germline V gene sequence: CDR1 SGHRS, CDR2 YFSETQ. The CDR3 loop is CASMVSGGANEQFF. In DNA form, the CDR3 reads TGCGCCAGCATGGTTAGCGGGGGGGCGAATGAGCAGTTCTTC.

The genes are TRBV7-2 and TRBJ1-1; D is uncertain. The CDR3 has 11 amino acids. V lost 3 bases, J lost 5 bases, and 4 bases lay in between. Germline assignment: CDR1 SGHTA and CDR2 FQGNSA. The CDR3 sequence: CASSFSTEAFF. The CDR3 DNA follows: TGTGCCAGCAGCTTTAGTACTGAAGCTTTCTTT.

The chain joins TRBV27 to TRBJ1-5; 10 bases align to TRBD1. CDR1 and CDR2 (germline): MNHEY, SMNVEV (reference sequence). This CDR3 region has 13 residues. The ends lost 6 bases at V and 5 bases at J; junction bases unmatched: 1. The CDR3 sequence is CASRTGGHQPQHF. DNA for the CDR3: TGTGCCAGCAGGACAGGGGGCCATCAGCCCCAGCATTTT.

By share, this clone ranks as medium-sized. In DNA form, the CDR3 reads TGTGCCAGCAGCTTCCCGGGACTCTTAAACTATGGCTACACCTTC. Protein product: CASSFPGLLNYGYTF. The genes are TRBV7-9 and TRBJ1-2; possibly TRBD1 for D (5 bases). The germline V gene encodes CDR1 SEHNR and CDR2 FQNEAQ (reference sequence). V lost 3 bases and J 2 bases, leaving 13 bases between the germline ends. This CDR3 has 15 residues. The full variable domain, in which reference TRBV7-9 and TRBJ1-2 provide the parts outside the CDR3, is DTGVSQNPRHKITKRGQNVTFRCDPISEHNRLYWYRQTLGQGPEFLTYFQNEAQLEKSRLLSDRFSAERPKGSFSTLEIQRTEQGDSAMYLCASSFPGLLNYGYTFGSGTRLTVV.

The CDR3 here is CASSWGPLAGLTDTQYF. The CDR3 bases are TGTGCCAGCAGCTGGGGCCCACTAGCGGGACTGACAGATACGCAGTATTTT. This chain uses TRBV28 with TRBJ2-3; 10 nucleotides agree with TRBD2. Per germline, CDR1 MDHEN and CDR2 SYDVKM. CDR3 length: 17 amino acids. J lost 3 bases, V lost 6 bases, and 12 bases had no gene match.

This clone appeared a single time. V gene TRBV7-2 combines with J gene TRBJ2-2, with 8 bases fitting TRBD1. This CDR3 comprises 16 residues. Germline CDR1 SGHTA, CDR2 FQGNSA. V lost 0 bases and J lost 3; bases outside the gene matches: 3. The CDR3 here is CASSLASTGDTGELFF. Written as DNA, the CDR3 is TGTGCCAGCAGCTTAGCTTCGACAGGGGACACCGGGGAGCTGTTTTTT.

V and J are TRBV2 and TRBJ2-3, with D perhaps TRBD2 (6 bases). Germline V lookup: CDR1 SNHLY, CDR2 FYNNEI. The CDR3 loop spans 13 amino acids. Between the trimmed V and J ends, which lost 6 bases and 2 bases, there was a span of 9 bases. The CDR3 coding sequence is TGTGCCAGCAGGCGGGACCACACAGATACGCAGTATTTT. Amino acids: CASRRDHTDTQYF.